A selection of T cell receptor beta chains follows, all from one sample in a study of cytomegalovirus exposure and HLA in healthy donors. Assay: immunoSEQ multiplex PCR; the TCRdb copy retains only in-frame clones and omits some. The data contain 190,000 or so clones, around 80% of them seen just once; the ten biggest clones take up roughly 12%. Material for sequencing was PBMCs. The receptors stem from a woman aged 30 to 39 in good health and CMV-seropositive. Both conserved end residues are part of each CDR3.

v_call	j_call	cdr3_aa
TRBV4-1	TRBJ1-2	CASSPLLGQVVVYGYTF
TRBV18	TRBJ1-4	CASSRGGPNEKLFF
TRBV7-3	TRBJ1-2	CASSSGGVTDYGYTF
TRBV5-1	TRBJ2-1	CASSSGLAGGEQFF
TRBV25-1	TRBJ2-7	CASSKRTGGYEQYF
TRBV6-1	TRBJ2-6	CASSIISSGANVLTF
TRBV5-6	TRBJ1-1	CASSGGQGNTEAFF
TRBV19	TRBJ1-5	CASSIDRTGNQPQHF
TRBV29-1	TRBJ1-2	CSSGGSYGYTF
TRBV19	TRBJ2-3	CASSIDLGGFTDTQYF
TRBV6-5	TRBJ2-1	CASSYSRALNNEQFF
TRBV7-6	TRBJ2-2	CASSWSGDRGTGELFF
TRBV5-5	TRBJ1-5	CASSFGQGNQPQHF
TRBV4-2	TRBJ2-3	CASSQDATTGTDTQYF
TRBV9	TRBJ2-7	CASSVGVGQGSYEQYF
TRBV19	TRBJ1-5	CASSTGTDYQPQHF
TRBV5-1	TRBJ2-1	CASSFRPSNYEQFF
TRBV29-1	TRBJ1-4	CSGTGPGLEEKLFF
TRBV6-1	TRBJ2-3	CASSGSGRAGDTQYF
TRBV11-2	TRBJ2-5	CASSLDLGQIQETQYF
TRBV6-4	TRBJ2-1	CASSAQGGYEQFF
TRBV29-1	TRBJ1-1	CSVPNRGRSTEAFF
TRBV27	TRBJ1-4	CASSSQGNEKLFF
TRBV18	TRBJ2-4	CASSPPGQTTAVLAKNIQYF
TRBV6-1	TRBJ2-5	CASSAMQGVTGGTQYF
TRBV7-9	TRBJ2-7	CASSQDRTSGRAYEQYF
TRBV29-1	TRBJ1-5	CSVLSGHPNQPQHF
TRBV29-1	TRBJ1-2	CSVESRGTENGYTF
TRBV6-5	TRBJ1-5	CASSEDRGRGPQHF
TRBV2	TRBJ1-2	CASRPPTRGYGYTF
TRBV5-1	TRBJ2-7	CASSLYGTYEQYF
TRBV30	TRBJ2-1	CAWSRGRAPNEQFF
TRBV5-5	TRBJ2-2	CASSLYSSGSTGELFF
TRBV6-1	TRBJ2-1	CASSESSLSYNEQFF
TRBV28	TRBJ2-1	CASSLTGPSYNEQFF
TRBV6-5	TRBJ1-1	CASSYVTGGTEAFF
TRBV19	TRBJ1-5	CASSMLGSGFGNQPQHF
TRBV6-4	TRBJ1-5	CASSERGNQPQHF
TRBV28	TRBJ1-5	CASRTGNQPQHF
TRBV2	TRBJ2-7	CASSAGRVNRSLYEQYF
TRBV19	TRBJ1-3	CASSIAVSGNTIYF
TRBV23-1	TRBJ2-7	CASSQKYPGLAGWKTYEQYF
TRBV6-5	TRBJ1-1	CASSYSRANTEAFF
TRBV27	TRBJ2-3	CASSLSQGRFNTDTQYF
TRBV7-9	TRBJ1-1	CASSSSRSEAFF
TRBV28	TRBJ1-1	CASSSKGGSETEAFF
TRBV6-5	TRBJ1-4	CASSYRDLEKLFF
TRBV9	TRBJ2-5	CASSAGLSQETQYF
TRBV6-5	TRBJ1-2	CASSYSRTGGGYGYTF
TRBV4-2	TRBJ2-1	CASSHIPGFGTSGANYNEQFF
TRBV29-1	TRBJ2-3	CSVERMAGGTDTQYF
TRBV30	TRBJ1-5	CAWSVTRPSNQPQHF
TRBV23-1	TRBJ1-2	CASSQSCGRGYTF
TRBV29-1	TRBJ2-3	CSVVQQGRTDTQYF
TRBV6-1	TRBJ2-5	CASSEVRVETQYF
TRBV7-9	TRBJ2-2	CASSLVAGAGTGELFF